The 8 T cell receptor beta chains reported below all come from one sample, sequenced in a study of cytomegalovirus exposure and HLA in healthy donors. Produced via immunoSEQ multiplex PCR; TCRdb's table is partial and in-frame only. The sample consists of a few hundred thousand clones, 86% of them appearing once. The sample comprised PBMCs. All receptors derive from a woman between 18 and 29 years old in good health and CMV-seronegative.

The chain joins TRBV7-9 to TRBJ1-4; D remains ambiguous. The CDR3 runs 13 residues. Germline V CDR1 and CDR2: SEHNR, FQNEAQ (reference sequence). The germline V and J ends were trimmed by 3 bases and 7 bases, with 9 bases remaining between them. The CDR3 bases are TGTGCCAGCAGCTTGGTGCTCGGTGAAAAACTGTTTTTT. Translation gives CASSLVLGEKLFF.

The chain couples TRBV10-2 to TRBJ2-1; 12 nucleotides line up with TRBD2. The ends lost 6 bases at V and 9 bases at J; junction bases unmatched: 6. This CDR3 has 14 residues. The germline gives CDR1 WSHSY, CDR2 SAAADI. The CDR3 reads CASRPSGGAGEQFF. The CDR3 DNA is TGCGCCAGCAGACCTAGCGGGGGGGCGGGTGAGCAGTTCTTC.

The J gene is TRBJ1-4, the V gene TRBV11-2; a possible D gene is TRBD1 (5 bases). This CDR3 has 17 residues. The germline gives CDR1 SGHAT, CDR2 FQNNGV. V was clipped by 1 base and J by 8 bases, with 20 bases between them. Here the CDR3 DNA reads TGTGCCAGCAGCTTAGTAGGACAAGTCTTTCTAAGGGAAAAACTGTTTTTT. Translated, it gives CASSLVGQVFLREKLFF.

This chain uses TRBV6-1 with TRBJ1-6; tentatively, D is TRBD1 (6 bases). The CDR3 length is 15 residues. CDR1 and CDR2 (germline): MNHNS, SASEGT. V dropped 8 bases and J dropped 4 bases, with 15 bases sitting between them. The CDR3 nucleotides are TGTGCCAGCGAGGCAGGGGTAATATATAATTCACCCCTCCACTTT. This encodes CASEAGVIYNSPLHF.

This clone was seen a single time. The chain combines TRBV15 with TRBJ1-4, with TRBD1 matching 8 bases. CDR3 length: 15 residues. J was trimmed by 7 bases and V by 5 bases; bases with no gene match: 9. Germline V lookup: CDR1 LNHNV, CDR2 YYDKDF (reference sequence). In nucleotides, the CDR3 is TGTGCCACCAGCCCCCAGGGGGCCATTAGTGAAAAACTGTTTTTT. It encodes CATSPQGAISEKLFF.

This rearrangement joins TRBV5-1 to TRBJ1-1; D might be TRBD1 (6 bases). CDR3 length: 14 amino acids. Per germline, CDR1 SGHRS and CDR2 YFSETQ. V was pared by 4 bases and J by 2 bases, with 12 bases between. The CDR3 DNA reads as TGCGCCAGCAGCCCAGGGACATCCAACACTGAAGCTTTCTTT. It yields the protein CASSPGTSNTEAFF.

CDR3 region: CASTLTGNTEAFF. CDR3 DNA sequence: TGCGCCAGCACGCTGACAGGGAACACTGAAGCTTTCTTT. The chain is built from TRBV5-1 and TRBJ1-1, with D possibly TRBD1 on 6 matching bases. This CDR3 has 13 residues. With 6 bases removed from V and 1 base from J, the gap between germline ends came to 10 bases. Germline values: CDR1 SGHRS, CDR2 YFSETQ.

This chain links TRBV7-9 with TRBJ2-5; 10 nucleotides agree with TRBD2. The V segment lost 4 bases and the J segment 0 bases; nucleotides outside the gene matches: 8. The V gene's germline CDR1 is SEHNR and CDR2 FQNEAQ (reference sequence). The CDR3 sequence is 17 residues long. CDR3 bases: TGTGCCAGCAGCTCCCTACTAGCGGGAACCCACCAAGAGACCCAGTACTTC. It is translated as CASSSLLAGTHQETQYF. Combining the CDR3 with reference TRBV7-9 and TRBJ2-5 gives the whole variable domain DTGVSQNPRHKITKRGQNVTFRCDPISEHNRLYWYRQTLGQGPEFLTYFQNEAQLEKSRLLSDRFSAERPKGSFSTLEIQRTEQGDSAMYLCASSSLLAGTHQETQYFGPGTRLLVL.